A single sample gave rise to the 24 T cell receptor beta chains below, sequenced in a study of blood T cell repertoires in COVID-19. Only in-frame clones appear in the TCRdb table, and some are missing; sequencing was by immunoSEQ multiplex PCR. The sample contains around 380,000 clones, more than 75% of which appear only once. The sequencing sample was made of peripheral blood. Receptor source: a human donor with acute or convalescent COVID-19. The donor label of this sample is uncertain.

This clone was recorded a few times. The V and J genes are TRBV15 and TRBJ2-7; TRBD2 matches 10 bases. The CDR3 is made up of 17 amino acids. Germline assignment: CDR1 LNHNV and CDR2 YYDKDF (reference sequence). V gave up 1 base and J gave up 6 bases; unmatched junction bases: 12. The CDR3 protein is CATSRARASGSLTEQYF. The DNA of the CDR3 is TGTGCCACCAGCAGAGCGAGGGCTAGCGGGAGCCTAACCGAGCAGTACTTC.

V and J are TRBV11-2 and TRBJ1-2; D gene unclear. Germline lookup yields CDR1 SGHAT and CDR2 FQNNGV. Between the trimmed V and J ends, which lost 6 bases and 7 bases, there was a span of 15 bases. The CDR3 contains 13 residues. CDR3 in amino acids: CASSPTPSIGYTF. CDR3 in DNA: TGTGCCAGCAGTCCGACCCCTAGTATTGGCTACACCTTC.

The CDR3 region has the DNA TGTGCCATCAAACCGGACAGCGGAAAGTATGGCTACACCTTC. It codes for CAIKPDSGKYGYTF. This chain uses TRBV10-3 with TRBJ1-2, with D perhaps matching TRBD1 (6 bases). V was pared by 7 bases and J by 5 bases, with 17 bases between. The CDR3 spans 14 residues. Germline lookup yields CDR1 ENHRY and CDR2 SYGVKD.

This clone was seen more than once but under ten times. The rearrangement uses TRBV19 and TRBJ2-2; TRBD2 agrees at 10 bases. J lost 6 bases, V lost 3 bases, and 4 bases had no gene match. The CDR3 is 15 residues long. Per the germline V gene, CDR1 is LNHDA and CDR2 is SQIVND (reference sequence). This CDR3 is CASSISGRLSGELFF. The CDR3 nucleotides are TGTGCCAGTAGTATTAGCGGGAGGTTGTCCGGGGAGCTGTTTTTT.

V and J are TRBV2 and TRBJ2-1; the D gene is possibly TRBD1 (5 bases). The germline V gene has CDR1 SNHLY and CDR2 FYNNEI. CDR3 length equals 14 residues. Trimming took off 6 bases at V and 6 bases at J, with 15 bases between the two ends. In DNA form, the CDR3 reads TGTGCCAGCAGGTTACAGGTGGGGTTCAATGAGCAGTTCTTC. This gives the protein CASRLQVGFNEQFF.

The CDR3 protein is CASSLGVMNTEAFF. The CDR3 region has the DNA TGTGCCAGCAGCTTAGGAGTTATGAACACTGAAGCTTTCTTT. V usage is TRBV5-4 and J usage is TRBJ1-1, with D uncertain. CDR1 SGHNT and CDR2 YYREEE come from the germline V gene (reference sequence). V was trimmed by 2 bases and J by 0 bases, leaving 8 bases between them. The CDR3 contains 14 residues.

The rearrangement links TRBV10-2 to TRBJ1-1; tentative D call: TRBD1 (6 bases). CDR1 is WSHSY, CDR2 SAAADI, per germline. V lost 7 bases and J lost 4, with 16 bases in between. This CDR3 spans 14 amino acids. DNA of the CDR3: TGCGCCAGCATTGGGAGGGGGACGAGCACTGAAGCTTTCTTT. Translating gives CASIGRGTSTEAFF.

V gene TRBV11-2 combines with J gene TRBJ2-7; 7 positions match TRBD1. Trimming removed 5 bases from V and 3 bases from J; junction bases left unmatched: 4. Germline loops: CDR1 SGHAT, CDR2 FQNNGV. This CDR3 region has 13 residues. The CDR3 sequence: CASSHDRDYEQYF. CDR3 bases: TGTGCCAGCAGCCATGACAGGGACTACGAGCAGTACTTC.

This chain joins TRBV6-1 and TRBJ1-6; D gene unclear. The CDR3 runs to 14 residues. Germline CDR1 MNHNS, CDR2 SASEGT. Trimming shortened V by 2 bases and J by 9 bases, and 11 bases separated the two germline ends. CDR3 region: CASSELATRSPLHF. CDR3 DNA sequence: TGTGCCAGCAGTGAATTGGCGACACGTTCACCCCTCCACTTT.

The V call is TRBV30, the J call TRBJ2-2, with TRBD1 identical over 8 bases. The CDR3 spans 15 residues. Germline CDR1 is GTSNPN and CDR2 is SVGIG (reference sequence). CDR3 nucleotides: TGTGCTCGGAGGGGGACAGGATCGAACACCGGGGAGCTGTTTTTT. Its translation is CARRGTGSNTGELFF.

The J gene is TRBJ2-7, the V gene TRBV28; D perhaps matches TRBD2 (5 bases). The CDR3 sequence is 13 residues long. Trimming removed 3 bases from V and 0 bases from J, with 6 bases in between. Germline CDR1 and CDR2: MDHEN and SYDVKM. This CDR3 reads CASSFGLSYEQYF. CDR3 nucleotides: TGTGCCAGCAGTTTTGGACTCTCCTACGAGCAGTACTTC.

The CDR3 loop reads CSASRQGSNQPQHF. CDR3 nucleotide sequence: TGCAGTGCTAGTAGGCAGGGTAGCAATCAGCCCCAGCATTTT. The rearrangement links TRBV20-1 to TRBJ1-5; a weak D match, TRBD1 (5 bases). Trimming took 3 bases from V and 0 from J, leaving 9 bases between them. The CDR3 runs 14 residues. CDR1 is DFQATT, CDR2 SNEGSKA, per germline (reference sequence).

The CDR3 DNA reads TGCGCCAGCAGCCAACCTCGTGGCGGATATAATTCACCCCTCCACTTT. Residues: CASSQPRGGYNSPLHF. The chain joins TRBV4-1 to TRBJ1-6; D ambiguous. Trimming shortened V by 2 bases and J by 4 bases, and 12 bases separated the two germline ends. CDR3 size: 16 residues. Germline V gene lookup returns CDR1 MGHRA and CDR2 YSYEKL.

This chain joins TRBV18 and TRBJ1-5; TRBD1 aligns across 7 bases. After removal of 4 bases from V and 1 base from J, the junction contained 4 bases not matched to a gene. CDR1 is KGHSH, CDR2 LQKENI, per germline. This CDR3 region has 15 residues. CDR3 bases: TGTGCCAGCTCACTTTCGACAGGGAGCAATCAGCCCCAGCATTTT. Encoded protein: CASSLSTGSNQPQHF.

V and J are TRBV15 and TRBJ1-4; D possibly corresponds to TRBD1 (5 bases). CDR1 and CDR2 from the germline V gene are LNHNV and YYDKDF (reference sequence). V lost 1 base to trimming and J lost 12 bases, with 15 bases between them. The CDR3 is made up of 14 amino acids. For the CDR3, the DNA is TGTGCCACCAGCAGAGGCGGGGGGGTGATGGAACTGTTTTTT. It encodes CATSRGGGVMELFF.

The chain recombines TRBV19 with TRBJ2-1, with D tentatively TRBD1 (6 bases). This CDR3 is built from 15 residues. CDR1 LNHDA and CDR2 SQIVND come from the germline V gene (reference sequence). V was pared by 7 bases and J by 2 bases, with 15 bases between. The CDR3 nucleotides are TGTGCCAGTACTAAAACAGGGCCCCCCTACAATGAGCAGTTCTTC. It specifies CASTKTGPPYNEQFF.

This rearrangement joins TRBV5-5 to TRBJ2-7; 9 nucleotides align to TRBD2. Germline V CDR1 and CDR2: SGHKS, YYEKEE (reference sequence). The CDR3 spans 15 residues. The V segment lost 0 bases and the J segment 3 bases; nucleotides outside the gene matches: 4. CDR3: CASSLVLLAGYEQYF. The CDR3 DNA reads TGTGCCAGCAGCTTGGTACTACTAGCGGGCTACGAGCAGTACTTC.

The chain combines TRBV4-2 with TRBJ2-7; D is uncertain. The CDR3 is 14 amino acids. Deletions cut 1 base from V and 2 bases from J, with 9 bases between. Per germline, CDR1 LGHNA and CDR2 YNFKEQ. The CDR3 region has the DNA TGTGCCAGCAGCCAAGGTGTCGCGCCCTACGAGCAGTACTTC. It codes for CASSQGVAPYEQYF.

The chain employs TRBV19 and TRBJ1-4, with TRBD1 matching over 12 bases. Germline V gene lookup returns CDR1 LNHDA and CDR2 SQIVND (reference sequence). V lost 9 bases to trimming and J lost 2 bases; unmatched junction nucleotides: 7. The CDR3 sequence is 16 residues long. The CDR3 region has the DNA TGTGCCAGCAGCCGGGACAGGGGGCGGACTAATGAAAAACTGTTTTTT. Encoded protein: CASSRDRGRTNEKLFF.

J is TRBJ1-5 and V is TRBV12-3 or TRBV12-4; D call uncertain. CDR3 length equals 12 residues. The V end lost 4 bases, the J end lost 5 bases, and 6 bases lay between the germline ends. DNA of the CDR3: TGTGCCAGCAGTTCACGAGATCAGCCCCAGCATTTT. Its protein is CASSSRDQPQHF.

This clone showed up just once. The genes are TRBV28 and TRBJ1-5, with 9 bases fitting TRBD1. Looked up from germline, CDR1 is MDHEN and CDR2 is SYDVKM. Trimming at V came to 8 bases and at J to 3 bases, leaving 8 bases not matched to a gene. The CDR3 is 15 amino acids. The CDR3 nucleotides are TGTGCCAGCTTAACCGGGACAGGGATCAATCAGCCCCAGCATTTT. It specifies CASLTGTGINQPQHF.

This rearrangement joins TRBV27 to TRBJ1-5; TRBD1 agrees at 7 bases. The CDR3 loop spans 15 amino acids. The ends lost 6 bases at V and 2 bases at J; junction bases unmatched: 7. Germline V gene lookup returns CDR1 MNHEY and CDR2 SMNVEV (reference sequence). The CDR3 loop reads CASSADGQGNQPQHF. DNA of the CDR3: TGTGCCAGCAGCGCCGACGGACAGGGCAATCAGCCCCAGCATTTT.

This clone showed up just once. The gene calls are TRBV5-1 and TRBJ1-1; D is perhaps TRBD1 (5 bases). This CDR3 is built from 14 residues. Germline V CDR1 and CDR2: SGHRS, YFSETQ. The V gene lost 3 bases and the J gene lost 3 bases, with 12 bases spanning the gap. The CDR3 nucleotides read TGCGCCAGCAGCTGGGACGGCGGGGACACTGAAGCTTTCTTT. Residues: CASSWDGGDTEAFF.

The CDR3 loop is CASSPNGLSNEQYF. DNA of the CDR3: TGTGCCAGCAGCCCCAACGGGTTGTCCAACGAGCAGTACTTC. This chain uses TRBV7-6 with TRBJ2-7, with no clear D. The CDR3 is made up of 14 amino acids. With 5 bases removed from V and 5 bases from J, the gap between germline ends came to 16 bases. Germline CDR1 reads SGHVS; CDR2 reads FNYEAQ.